This T cell receptor beta chain stems from a study of blood T cell repertoires in COVID-19. The wider study: The samples span acute and convalescent COVID-19 from the United States, Italy and Spain. T cells, B-cell-depleted T cells, or PBMCs provided the cDNA or gDNA that served as material.

Authors' data handling: Using reference gene primer amplification, nucleated cell counts were estimated. Repertoires were generated with immunoSEQ multiplex PCR, while TCRdb's copy carries only in-frame clones and drops some. V and J calls and clone size are copied from that table; D and trimming were computed from the DNA. The table records 120,000 to 150,000 clones, around 90% of them present only once. The CDR3 length is 16 residues. The germline CDR1 and CDR2 sequences are LNHDA and SQIVND (reference sequence). After removal of 1 base from V and 2 bases from J, the junction contained 4 bases not matched to a gene. The table lists this clone with a count of one.

The specimen sequenced was peripheral blood. The genes are TRBV19 and TRBJ1-5; 8 bases are shared with TRBD1. This receptor was taken from a human donor in a cohort sampled during active COVID-19. This CDR3 is CASSIVGGQGNQPQHF. The DNA of the CDR3 is TGTGCCAGTAGTATAGTCGGGGGACAGGGCAATCAGCCCCAGCATTTT.